The 18 T cell receptor beta chains listed next were all sequenced from one sample in a study of OX40 agonist ivuxolimab in advanced cancers. Library method: the immunoSEQ multiplex PCR assay. In its TCRdb copy, this immuneACCESS table keeps in-frame sequences only and misses some clones. Where compared with another copy, unresolved V genes explain less than half of these, and the others have no known cause. The sample contains 76,000 or so clones, over 90% of them found a single time. Of the sample, 6.2% is held by the ten largest clones. The material sequenced was CD4+ or CD8+ T cells sorted from blood, taken in a trial of the OX40 agonist ivuxolimab. Receptor source: an adult with an advanced solid tumor such as melanoma, head and neck, liver or kidney cancer.

The rearrangement links TRBV27 to TRBJ2-4; the D is unclear. The CDR3 runs 13 residues. The germline CDR1 and CDR2 sequences are MNHEY and SMNVEV (reference sequence). The V gene lost 0 bases and the J gene lost 5 bases, with 5 bases spanning the gap. The chain's CDR3 is CASSLSMENIQYF. The CDR3 DNA reads as TGTGCCAGCAGTTTATCGATGGAAAACATTCAGTACTTC.

This sequence joins TRBV27 and TRBJ1-5; no reliable D call. The V gene's germline CDR1 is MNHEY and CDR2 SMNVEV (reference sequence). The CDR3 is 13 amino acids. V lost 6 bases and J lost 5, with 11 bases in between. The CDR3 here is CASSPTEHQPQHF. The CDR3 DNA sequence: TGTGCCAGCAGCCCCACAGAGCATCAGCCCCAGCATTTT.

This sequence joins TRBV13 and TRBJ2-7, with 7 bases that match TRBD1. V was pared by 5 bases and J by 4 bases, with 5 bases of the junction left unmatched. The length of the CDR3 is 13 residues. Germline lookup yields CDR1 PRHDT and CDR2 FYEKMQ (reference sequence). The CDR3 reads CASSPRTGYEQYF. The CDR3 DNA sequence: TGTGCCAGCAGCCCCCGGACAGGATACGAGCAGTACTTC.

V usage is TRBV6-6 and J usage is TRBJ1-1; D is ambiguous. The CDR3 loop spans 11 amino acids. The V gene's germline CDR1 is MNHNY and CDR2 SVGAGI (reference sequence). V was shortened by 8 bases and J by 4 bases, with 8 bases between the two germline ends. The CDR3: CASVAGTEAFF. DNA of the CDR3: TGTGCCAGCGTGGCGGGCACTGAAGCTTTCTTT.

This clone came up a few times. This sequence joins TRBV18 and TRBJ1-1; D perhaps matches TRBD1 (6 bases). In germline, CDR1 is KGHSH, CDR2 LQKENI. CDR3 length: 13 amino acids. V lost 7 bases, J lost 1 base, and 10 bases lay in between. CDR3 loop: CASYDRRNTEAFF. CDR3 DNA sequence: TGTGCCAGCTACGACAGGAGGAACACTGAAGCTTTCTTT. The variable domain in full, with the rest retrieved from reference TRBV18 and TRBJ1-1, is NAGVMQNPRHLVRRRGQEARLRCSPMKGHSHVYWYRQLPEEGLKFMVYLQKENIIDESGMPKERFSAEFPKEGPSILRIQQVVRGDSAAYFCASYDRRNTEAFFGQGTRLTVV.

The chain employs TRBV27 and TRBJ2-7; perhaps TRBD2 as D (6 bases). Per the germline V gene, CDR1 is MNHEY and CDR2 is SMNVEV (reference sequence). V lost 6 bases, J lost 1 base, and 13 bases lay in between. The CDR3 totals 14 residues. CDR3 nucleotide sequence: TGTGCCAGCAGCTCACGCGGGACTTCCTACGAGCAGTACTTC. This sequence encodes CASSSRGTSYEQYF.

This chain connects TRBV6-5 to TRBJ2-7, with D maybe TRBD1 (5 bases). With 4 bases removed from V and 4 bases from J, the gap between germline ends came to 8 bases. CDR3 length: 12 amino acids. Germline CDR1 MNHEY, CDR2 SVGAGI. The chain's CDR3 is CASSSQGYEQYF. The CDR3 region has the DNA TGTGCCAGCAGTTCCCAGGGATACGAGCAGTACTTC.

The gene calls are TRBV19 and TRBJ2-7; unclear D gene. CDR1 is LNHDA and CDR2 is SQIVND in the germline V gene (reference sequence). The CDR3 covers 14 residues. V dropped 2 bases and J dropped 3 bases, with 11 bases sitting between them. The CDR3 DNA is TGTGCCAGTAGTATACGCGAGGCGGTCTACGAGCAGTACTTC. Its protein product is CASSIREAVYEQYF.

The gene calls are TRBV19 and TRBJ1-2, with D unclear. In germline, CDR1 is LNHDA, CDR2 SQIVND (reference sequence). Trimming took off 3 bases at V and 0 bases at J, with 5 bases between the two ends. The CDR3 has 13 residues. CDR3 sequence: CASSILANYGYTF. CDR3 coding DNA: TGTGCCAGTAGTATTCTAGCTAACTATGGCTACACCTTC.

The rearrangement joins TRBV29-1 to TRBJ2-5; possible D gene TRBD1, 7 bases. The germline V and J ends were trimmed by 4 bases and 7 bases, with 13 bases remaining between them. Germline V gene data show CDR1 as SQVTM and CDR2 as ANQGSEA. This CDR3 is built from 12 residues. The DNA for the CDR3 is TGCAGCGTTGTTGTGCAGGGGGGGACCCAGTACTTC. Protein sequence: CSVVVQGGTQYF.

The chain employs TRBV10-3 and TRBJ1-2; 7 bases map to TRBD1. The CDR3 is made up of 14 amino acids. The ends lost 6 bases at V and 8 bases at J; junction bases unmatched: 12. The germline gives CDR1 ENHRY, CDR2 SYGVKD. CDR3: CAISPTDREDGYTF. The CDR3 DNA follows: TGTGCCATCAGCCCAACAGACAGGGAGGACGGCTACACCTTC.

The rearrangement joins TRBV7-8 to TRBJ1-5, with TRBD1 matching 7 bases. Germline V gene data show CDR1 as SGHVS and CDR2 as FQNEAQ. The CDR3 runs to 17 residues. Trimming cost V 2 bases and J 2 bases; bases outside gene matches: 9. The CDR3, as DNA: TGTGCCAGCAGCTTATTTGACAGGGATCGGGGCAATCAGCCCCAGCATTTT. It encodes CASSLFDRDRGNQPQHF.

J is TRBJ2-7 and V is TRBV14, with 8 positions matching TRBD2. This CDR3 contains 15 residues. The ends lost 4 bases at V and 5 bases at J; junction bases unmatched: 10. CDR1 and CDR2 (germline): SGHDN, FVKESK. This CDR3 is CASSPDGLAVDEQYF. CDR3 sequence (DNA): TGTGCCAGCAGCCCTGACGGACTAGCTGTAGACGAGCAGTACTTC.

The chain employs TRBV4-1 and TRBJ2-7; 15 bases are a match to TRBD2. Germline lookup yields CDR1 MGHRA and CDR2 YSYEKL. CDR3 length equals 16 residues. Trimming removed 1 base from V and 5 bases from J; junction bases left unmatched: 3. This CDR3 is CASSQGGLAGGNEQYF. The CDR3 DNA reads as TGCGCCAGCAGCCAAGGGGGACTAGCGGGAGGTAACGAGCAGTACTTC.

The chain links TRBV27 to TRBJ2-1; no clear D. CDR1 is MNHEY and CDR2 is SMNVEV in the germline V gene (reference sequence). The V end was cut by 5 bases, the J end by 9 bases, with 14 bases between. The CDR3 extends over 13 amino acids. Written as DNA, the CDR3 is TGTGCCAGCAGTACCCTAGAAATTAGTGAGCAGTTCTTC. Translation: CASSTLEISEQFF.

The chain is built from TRBV7-9 and TRBJ1-2, with a possible D match to TRBD1 (5 bases). Germline assignment: CDR1 SEHNR and CDR2 FQNEAQ (reference sequence). The ends were cut back, 1 base at V and 3 bases at J, with 9 bases in the middle. The CDR3 is made up of 14 amino acids. The CDR3 sequence is CASSLGETDYGYTF. As DNA, the CDR3 is TGTGCCAGCAGCTTAGGGGAGACAGACTATGGCTACACCTTC.

The V call is TRBV10-1, the J call TRBJ2-1; D not resolved. The CDR3 has 16 amino acids. Looked up from germline, CDR1 is WNHNN and CDR2 is SYGVQD (reference sequence). The V end was cut by 7 bases, the J end by 4 bases, with 20 bases between. The CDR3, as DNA: TGCGCCAGCATTCCAACCGGGCCCGAGTTTTACAATGAGCAGTTCTTC. The encoded protein is CASIPTGPEFYNEQFF.

V usage is TRBV9 and J usage is TRBJ1-3, with a tentative D call TRBD1 (5 bases). From germline, CDR1 is SGDLS and CDR2 YYNGEE. The CDR3 is 14 residues long. Trimming removed 3 bases at V and 2 bases at J, with 9 bases between. DNA of the CDR3: TGTGCCAGCAGCGAGGGAGGGGCTGGAAACACCATATATTTT. Amino acid sequence: CASSEGGAGNTIYF. The full variable domain, with the rest looked up from reference TRBV9 and TRBJ1-3, is DSGVTQTPKHLITATGQRVTLRCSPRSGDLSVYWYQQSLDQGLQFLIQYYNGEERAKGNILERFSAQQFPDLHSELNLSSLELGDSALYFCASSEGGAGNTIYFGEGSWLTVV.